The 11 T cell receptor beta chains below all came from one sample that was sequenced in a study of CD8+ T cells in alopecia areata (dated by TCRdb to between 2017 and 2018). Explained via the paper, the time point label denotes: roughly 24 weeks on oral tofacitinib. The treatment or condition tag for this specimen amounts to: oral pan-JAK inhibitor, 5-10 mg twice daily. Libraries were prepared through the immunoSEQ multiplex PCR assay. To provide template for TCR sequencing, every sample had RNA extracted and reverse transcribed into cDNA. TCRdb limited this immuneACCESS table to in-frame rearrangements with V and J called. A share of clones is missing; checked studies link under half to unresolved V genes, and the rest is unexplained. Present in this sample are approximately 210,000 clones, roughly 60% of which were seen just once. The top ten hold about 0.94% of the sample. The sequences come from CD4+ T cells sorted from blood, collected at week 24, from a patient treated with tofacitinib. These receptor sequences come from a human donor with alopecia areata.

This clone was picked up a small number of times. The V gene is TRBV7-2, the J gene TRBJ1-2; TRBD1 matches at 8 bases. J was trimmed by 11 bases and V by 1 base; bases with no gene match: 3. Germline V gene data show CDR1 as SGHTA and CDR2 as FQGNSA. The CDR3 loop spans 12 amino acids. The CDR3 region has the DNA TGTGCCAGCAGCTTAGAACAGGGGGTTTACACCTTC. This sequence encodes CASSLEQGVYTF. The variable domain in full, completed from reference TRBV7-2 and TRBJ1-2, reads GAGVSQSPSNKVTEKGKDVELRCDPISGHTALYWYRQSLGQGLEFLIYFQGNSAPDKSGLPSDRFSAERTGGSVSTLTIQRTQQEDSAVYLCASSLEQGVYTFGSGTRLTVV.

The rearrangement links TRBV9 to TRBJ2-5; D may be TRBD1 (6 bases). Germline-derived CDR1 and CDR2 are SGDLS and YYNGEE. The V and J ends lost 7 bases and 0 bases respectively, with 13 bases between them. The CDR3 spans 14 residues. CDR3 sequence: CASGYGQHQETQYF. The CDR3 DNA sequence: TGTGCCAGCGGATACGGACAGCACCAAGAGACCCAGTACTTC.

The gene calls are TRBV2 and TRBJ1-4, with 9 bases that match TRBD1. The CDR3 is 14 residues long. Germline CDR1 is SNHLY and CDR2 is FYNNEI. V shed 6 bases, J shed 8 bases, and the junction held 7 bases outside the gene matches. The CDR3 DNA follows: TGTGCCAGCAGGGAGGACAGGGGATCCGAAAAACTGTTTTTT. Protein sequence: CASREDRGSEKLFF.

The chain couples TRBV14 to TRBJ1-6, with 7 bases identical to TRBD1. The CDR3 extends over 15 amino acids. Germline trimming cut 5 bases from V and 6 bases from J; bases unmatched to any gene: 7. Germline CDR1 SGHDN, CDR2 FVKESK. DNA for the CDR3: TGTGCCAGCAGCGCCGGGACAGCCTTTAATTCACCCCTCCACTTT. This translates into CASSAGTAFNSPLHF.

The gene calls are TRBV29-1 and TRBJ1-4; D not resolved. Germline CDR1 SQVTM, CDR2 ANQGSEA. V was clipped by 1 base and J by 4 bases, with 7 bases between them. The CDR3 has 13 residues. This chain's CDR3 is CSVEVQFNEKLFF. CDR3 DNA: TGCAGCGTTGAAGTCCAGTTTAATGAAAAACTGTTTTTT.

This clone showed up just once. The chain joins TRBV5-1 to TRBJ2-5, with D tentatively TRBD2 (5 bases). With 4 bases removed from V and 1 base from J, the gap between germline ends came to 11 bases. CDR3 size: 14 residues. Germline V CDR1 and CDR2: SGHRS, YFSETQ. CDR3: CASSGVATQETQYF. CDR3 in DNA: TGCGCCAGCAGCGGGGTAGCGACCCAAGAGACCCAGTACTTC.

This clone came up a few times. The V and J genes are TRBV11-3 and TRBJ2-3; D gene uncertain. Trimming stripped 4 bases from V and 2 bases from J, with 1 base between. This CDR3 comprises 11 residues. CDR1 and CDR2 from the germline V gene are SGHNT and YENEEA. The CDR3 DNA follows: TGTGCCAGCAGCTCCACAGATACGCAGTATTTT. The encoded protein is CASSSTDTQYF.

The chain recombines TRBV18 with TRBJ1-2; 7 bases agree with TRBD1. Trimming cost V 2 bases and J 2 bases; bases outside gene matches: 2. The CDR3 totals 14 residues. Germline CDR1 reads KGHSH; CDR2 reads LQKENI. CDR3 nucleotide sequence: TGTGCCAGCTCACCAAAGGGGGCGAACTATGGCTACACCTTC. Protein: CASSPKGANYGYTF.

The gene calls are TRBV7-2 and TRBJ2-7, with 10 nucleotides matching TRBD1. The V and J ends lost 4 bases and 4 bases, in that order; junction bases with no gene match: 13. Germline V gene sequence: CDR1 SGHTA, CDR2 FQGNSA. The length of the CDR3 is 17 residues. The chain's CDR3 is CASSSRGTGVGGYEQYF. As DNA, the CDR3 is TGTGCCAGCAGCTCTCGAGGGACAGGGGTAGGTGGTTACGAGCAGTACTTC.

In nucleotides, the CDR3 is TGTGCCTGGAGTGTTAAGGGGCTGAACACTGAAGCTTTCTTT. It translates to CAWSVKGLNTEAFF. This chain connects TRBV30 to TRBJ1-1; weak D call: TRBD1 (5 bases). This CDR3 region has 14 residues. Per the germline V gene, CDR1 is GTSNPN and CDR2 is SVGIG (reference sequence). Between the trimmed V and J ends, which lost 0 bases and 0 bases, there was a span of 8 bases.

Here the CDR3 reads CASSQDSVRENEQYF. CDR3 DNA: TGCGCCAGCAGCCAAGATTCAGTCAGGGAGAACGAGCAGTACTTC. J is TRBJ2-7 and V is TRBV4-3; D tentatively fits TRBD1 or TRBD2 (5 bases each). The CDR3 length is 15 residues. With 0 bases removed from V and 5 bases from J, the gap between germline ends came to 14 bases. Germline V gene sequence: CDR1 LGHNA, CDR2 YSLEER.